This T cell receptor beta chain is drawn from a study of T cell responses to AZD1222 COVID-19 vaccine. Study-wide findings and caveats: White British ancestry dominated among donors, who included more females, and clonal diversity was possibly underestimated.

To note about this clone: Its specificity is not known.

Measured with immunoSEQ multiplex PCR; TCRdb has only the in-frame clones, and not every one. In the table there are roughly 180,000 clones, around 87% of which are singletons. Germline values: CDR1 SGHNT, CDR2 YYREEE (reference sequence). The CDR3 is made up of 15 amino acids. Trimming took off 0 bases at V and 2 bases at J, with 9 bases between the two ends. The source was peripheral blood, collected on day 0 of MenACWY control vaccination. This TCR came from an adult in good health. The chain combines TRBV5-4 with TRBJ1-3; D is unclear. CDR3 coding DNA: TGTGCCAGCAGCTTGGAAATTTCTGCTGGAAACACCATATATTTT. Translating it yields CASSLEISAGNTIYF. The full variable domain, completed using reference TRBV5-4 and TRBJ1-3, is ETGVTQSPTHLIKTRGQQVTLRCSSQSGHNTVSWYQQALGQGPQFIFQYYREEENGRGNFPPRFSGLQFPNYSSELNVNALELDDSALYLCASSLEISAGNTIYFGEGSWLTVV.